One sample yielded the 28 T cell receptor beta chains listed below, sequenced in a study of cytomegalovirus exposure and HLA in healthy donors. PCR was performed using 60 Vbeta and 13 Jbeta primers. Clones were sequenced by immunoSEQ multiplex PCR, and TCRdb holds only the in-frame ones, with some missing. The sample has around 120,000 clones; 73% are singletons. The sample comprised PBMCs. The receptors derive from a woman aged 40 to 50 in good health and CMV-seronegative.

Details on this clone: This specimen includes other DNA sequences encoding the same CDR3. The chain employs TRBV15 and TRBJ1-5; TRBD1 aligns across 8 bases. V lost 5 bases to trimming and J lost 7 bases; unmatched junction nucleotides: 7. The germline gives CDR1 LNHNV, CDR2 YYDKDF (reference sequence). This CDR3 has 14 amino acids. The CDR3 sequence is CATSGTGGIQPQHF. CDR3 in DNA: TGTGCCACCAGCGGTACAGGGGGAATACAGCCCCAGCATTTT.

The gene calls are TRBV28 and TRBJ2-7, with TRBD2 as a possible D gene (6 bases). Germline V gene sequence: CDR1 MDHEN, CDR2 SYDVKM. Trimming took 1 base from V and 4 from J, leaving 14 bases between them. There are 15 residues in the CDR3. The CDR3 bases are TGTGCCAGCAGTTTATTGTGGGGGGAGTGGTACGAGCAGTACTTC. It specifies CASSLLWGEWYEQYF. Together with reference TRBV28 and TRBJ2-7, the CDR3 gives the full variable domain: DVKVTQSSRYLVKRTGEKVFLECVQDMDHENMFWYRQDPGLGLRLIYFSYDVKMKEKGDIPEGYSVSREKKERFSLILESASTNQTSMYLCASSLLWGEWYEQYFGPGTRLTVT.

The V gene is TRBV5-1, the J gene TRBJ2-7; a weak D match, TRBD1 (5 bases). Germline V gives CDR1 SGHRS, CDR2 YFSETQ. V lost 0 bases, J lost 2 bases, and 6 bases lay in between. The CDR3 extends over 13 amino acids. For the CDR3, the DNA is TGCGCCAGCAGCTTGGGGGGCACCTACGAGCAGTACTTC. This codes for CASSLGGTYEQYF.

This clone is classed as medium-sized. The chain combines TRBV19 with TRBJ1-4, with TRBD1 matching over 10 bases. V shed 5 bases and J 6 bases; nucleotides not matched to a gene: 3. The CDR3 consists of 14 residues. Per germline, CDR1 LNHDA and CDR2 SQIVND (reference sequence). The DNA for the CDR3 is TGTGCCAGTAGTCACGGGACAGGGGATGAAAAACTGTTTTTT. Protein: CASSHGTGDEKLFF. The variable domain in full, completed from reference TRBV19 and TRBJ1-4, reads DGGITQSPKYLFRKEGQNVTLSCEQNLNHDAMYWYRQDPGQGLRLIYYSQIVNDFQKGDIAEGYSVSREKKESFPLTVTSAQKNPTAFYLCASSHGTGDEKLFFGSGTQLSVL.

The V call is TRBV7-2, the J call TRBJ1-5; the match to TRBD1 covers 7 bases. The CDR3 length is 13 residues. Germline V CDR1 and CDR2: SGHTA, FQGNSA. The V gene end was trimmed by 5 bases and the J gene end by 7 bases; junction bases not matched to a gene: 5. The CDR3 reads CASSQGVLQPQHF. CDR3 in DNA: TGTGCCAGCAGCCAGGGGGTACTACAGCCCCAGCATTTT.

The chain has TRBV19 and TRBJ2-7; D possibly corresponds to TRBD2 (7 bases). This CDR3 contains 15 residues. CDR1 is LNHDA, CDR2 SQIVND, per germline (reference sequence). The V end lost 5 bases, the J end lost 4 bases, and 18 bases lay between the germline ends. The chain's CDR3 is CASSPRGGGTYEQYF. The CDR3 DNA sequence: TGTGCCAGTAGTCCTAGAGGGGGGGGAACATACGAGCAGTACTTC.

Concerning this clone itself: Sequence at one end of the junction differs from germline and may be a read error. The gene calls are TRBV5-4 and TRBJ2-1, with D tentatively TRBD1 (8 bases). The germline V gene has CDR1 SGHNT and CDR2 YYREEE (reference sequence). The CDR3 consists of 16 residues. CDR3 nucleotides: TGTGCCGGCAGCTTGGCACAGGGGGGGTCCTACAATGAGCAGTTCTTC. Its protein is CAGSLAQGGSYNEQFF.

This clone appeared once. This chain joins TRBV5-6 and TRBJ2-4; 7 bases line up with TRBD1. The CDR3 extends over 12 amino acids. Trimming took 0 bases from V and 9 from J; bases not matched to a gene: 0. Germline V gene sequence: CDR1 SGHDT, CDR2 YYEEEE. CDR3: CASSLGQGIQYF. The CDR3 DNA follows: TGTGCCAGCAGCTTGGGACAGGGCATTCAGTACTTC.

This chain links TRBV28 with TRBJ1-5; 7 nucleotides match TRBD1. Germline CDR1 and CDR2: MDHEN and SYDVKM. Unmatched junction bases numbered 5, after V lost 5 bases and J lost 1 base. The CDR3 sequence is 15 residues long. The CDR3, as DNA: TGTGCCAGCAGTGTGCAGGGGGGAAGCAATCAGCCCCAGCATTTT. It codes for CASSVQGGSNQPQHF.

This clone was counted between two and nine times. This sequence joins TRBV19 and TRBJ1-5, with 7 bases matching TRBD1. Germline loops: CDR1 LNHDA, CDR2 SQIVND (reference sequence). Losses at the gene ends were 5 bases for V and 1 base for J; bases not matched to a gene: 5. The CDR3 spans 15 residues. CDR3 sequence (DNA): TGTGCCAGTAGTTCCGGGACAGCCAGCAATCAGCCCCAGCATTTT. Residues: CASSSGTASNQPQHF.

This clone was picked up a small number of times. J is TRBJ2-5 and V is TRBV10-3, with 10 bases aligning to TRBD2. V dropped 8 bases and J dropped 2; count of bases not matched to a gene: 8. The CDR3 has 15 residues. The V gene's germline CDR1 is ENHRY and CDR2 SYGVKD. Written as DNA, the CDR3 is TGTGCCATCGCTAAGTCTAGCGGGGGTCAAGAGACCCAGTACTTC. It is translated as CAIAKSSGGQETQYF.

The chain is built from TRBV29-1 and TRBJ2-3; 8 bases fit TRBD2. The CDR3 is 15 residues long. The trim removed 1 base at V and 4 bases at J, leaving 7 bases unmatched. Germline CDR1 and CDR2: SQVTM and ANQGSEA. The chain's CDR3 is CSVEGGTSGADTQYF. The CDR3 DNA follows: TGCAGCGTTGAAGGGGGGACTAGTGGTGCAGATACGCAGTATTTT.

In DNA, the CDR3 is TGTGCCAGCACCGTACTGGCGGCCACAGATACGCAGTATTTT. This codes for CASTVLAATDTQYF. The V call is TRBV6-6, the J call TRBJ2-3; D remains ambiguous. CDR1 is MNHNY and CDR2 is SVGAGI in the germline V gene (reference sequence). The V gene lost 7 bases and the J gene lost 2 bases, with 13 bases spanning the gap. This CDR3 has 14 residues.

This clone was seen more than once but under ten times. The rearrangement joins TRBV9 to TRBJ1-1; D gene uncertain. CDR1 is SGDLS and CDR2 is YYNGEE in the germline V gene. This CDR3 has 15 residues. Trimming took 0 bases from V and 1 from J, leaving 10 bases between them. Written as DNA, the CDR3 is TGTGCCAGCAGCGTAGGGGCCTCCAGGAACACTGAAGCTTTCTTT. Translation gives CASSVGASRNTEAFF.

The chain recombines TRBV7-2 with TRBJ2-2; 7 nucleotides line up with TRBD2. The CDR3 runs 14 residues. The V and J ends lost 5 bases and 3 bases, in that order; junction bases with no gene match: 3. Germline values: CDR1 SGHTA, CDR2 FQGNSA. The CDR3 DNA reads as TGTGCCAGCAGCCCCACTAGCGACACCGGGGAGCTGTTTTTT. This gives the protein CASSPTSDTGELFF.

The chain combines TRBV7-2 with TRBJ2-7; D is perhaps TRBD2 (6 bases). The V and J ends lost 5 bases and 0 bases respectively, with 11 bases between them. CDR1 SGHTA and CDR2 FQGNSA come from the germline V gene. CDR3 size: 14 residues. The CDR3 sequence: CASSPTSDSYEQYF. The CDR3 DNA sequence: TGTGCCAGCAGCCCGACTAGTGACTCCTACGAGCAGTACTTC.

The chain has TRBV14 and TRBJ2-7; D not resolved. The CDR3 loop spans 14 amino acids. Germline V gene data show CDR1 as SGHDN and CDR2 as FVKESK. Trimming left V 1 base short and J 3 bases short, with 10 bases between. The CDR3 here is CASSQGWAGYEQYF. As DNA, the CDR3 is TGTGCCAGCAGCCAAGGATGGGCCGGCTACGAGCAGTACTTC.

The chain employs TRBV5-1 and TRBJ2-1; the D gene is possibly TRBD2 (6 bases). V lost 4 bases and J lost 6, with 11 bases in between. The CDR3 is made up of 13 amino acids. Germline CDR1 reads SGHRS; CDR2 reads YFSETQ. CDR3 coding DNA: TGCGCCAGCAGCCCCCCCGGGGGCAATGAGCAGTTCTTC. Protein: CASSPPGGNEQFF.

This sequence joins TRBV7-2 and TRBJ1-5; 7 bases fit TRBD1. Germline V gene lookup returns CDR1 SGHTA and CDR2 FQGNSA. Trimming took 1 base from V and 0 from J; bases not matched to a gene: 3. This CDR3 has 16 amino acids. Written as DNA, the CDR3 is TGTGCCAGCAGCTTAGTGCCAGGGGGTAGCAATCAGCCCCAGCATTTT. Residues: CASSLVPGGSNQPQHF.

The V and J genes are TRBV7-9 and TRBJ2-7, with D possibly TRBD2 on 6 matching bases. V dropped 1 base and J dropped 9 bases, with 16 bases sitting between them. The CDR3 is 14 amino acids. In germline, CDR1 is SEHNR, CDR2 FQNEAQ (reference sequence). In DNA, the CDR3 is TGTGCCAGCAGCTTAGACGCGGGGCCCTCCGGGCAGTACTTC. This translates into CASSLDAGPSGQYF.

V gene TRBV6-1 combines with J gene TRBJ1-1; no definite D call. The CDR3 extends over 13 amino acids. Germline V lookup: CDR1 MNHNS, CDR2 SASEGT. Trimming left V 4 bases short and J 1 base short, with 7 bases between. In nucleotides, the CDR3 is TGTGCCAGCAGTGGATCTAGGAACACTGAAGCTTTCTTT. Its protein product is CASSGSRNTEAFF.

J is TRBJ2-2 and V is TRBV4-2; D uncertain. V was clipped by 0 bases and J by 6 bases, with 8 bases between them. In germline, CDR1 is LGHNA, CDR2 YNFKEQ. The CDR3 sequence is 14 residues long. This chain's CDR3 is CASSQDSISGELFF. The DNA of the CDR3 is TGTGCCAGCAGCCAAGATTCTATCTCCGGGGAGCTGTTTTTT.

This clone was observed a few times. The V call is TRBV6-6, the J call TRBJ1-2; tentative D call: TRBD1 (6 bases). The CDR3 totals 14 residues. Germline lookup yields CDR1 MNHNY and CDR2 SVGAGI (reference sequence). The V end lost 7 bases, the J end lost 3 bases, and 15 bases lay between the germline ends. The DNA for the CDR3 is TGTGCCAGCATCAGGGCGGGGGGCGACTATGGCTACACCTTC. Protein product: CASIRAGGDYGYTF.

This clone has just a few counts. This sample includes further DNA sequences coding for the same CDR3. The chain joins TRBV5-1 to TRBJ2-1, with 10 bases fitting TRBD2. Germline V gene data show CDR1 as SGHRS and CDR2 as YFSETQ. The CDR3 is 15 residues long. V was clipped by 3 bases and J by 7 bases; unmatched bases: 7. The CDR3 loop reads CASSWGLAGENEQFF. In DNA form, the CDR3 reads TGCGCCAGCAGCTGGGGGCTAGCGGGGGAAAATGAGCAGTTCTTC.

This sequence joins TRBV5-4 and TRBJ1-2, with D possibly being TRBD1 (6 bases). Germline V gene lookup returns CDR1 SGHNT and CDR2 YYREEE (reference sequence). This CDR3 comprises 16 residues. V lost 4 bases, J lost 0 bases, and 16 bases lay in between. CDR3 nucleotide sequence: TGTGCCAGCAGCGGACAGATTACGAGAGCTAACTATGGCTACACCTTC. It translates to CASSGQITRANYGYTF.

V usage is TRBV30 and J usage is TRBJ2-7; 10 bases are shared with TRBD1. The CDR3 runs to 13 residues. The germline V gene has CDR1 GTSNPN and CDR2 SVGIG (reference sequence). V shed 5 bases, J shed 5 bases, and the junction held 6 bases outside the gene matches. The CDR3 DNA follows: TGTGCCTGGGTCAGACAGGGGGCGCACGAGCAGTACTTC. It yields the protein CAWVRQGAHEQYF.

The chain uses TRBV6-5 and TRBJ1-5, with D perhaps TRBD1 (5 bases). The CDR3 is 15 amino acids. Trimming took 6 bases from V and 4 from J, leaving 16 bases between them. Germline V gives CDR1 MNHEY, CDR2 SVGAGI. The CDR3 DNA is TGTGCCAGCAGCATTTCAGGGTCTCAGAATCAGCCCCAGCATTTT. Protein product: CASSISGSQNQPQHF.

V usage is TRBV7-9 and J usage is TRBJ2-4; TRBD1 is a possible D gene (5 bases). Germline V gene lookup returns CDR1 SEHNR and CDR2 FQNEAQ (reference sequence). The CDR3 is made up of 16 amino acids. The V end lost 2 bases, the J end lost 2 bases, and 13 bases lay between the germline ends. The CDR3 nucleotides read TGTGCCAGCAGCTTAATGGACAAGGCCCCCAAAAACATTCAGTACTTC. Its protein is CASSLMDKAPKNIQYF.